This T cell receptor beta chain was observed in a study of blood T cell repertoires in COVID-19. For the study at large: T cells, B-cell-depleted T cells, or PBMCs supplied cDNA or gDNA.

This clone came up once. V was clipped by 10 bases and J by 8 bases, with 17 bases between them. CDR3 length: 12 amino acids. From germline, CDR1 is MNHEY and CDR2 SVGAGI. Authors' methods: Amplified reference gene primers provided the basis for estimating nucleated cell counts. Libraries were prepared by immunoSEQ multiplex PCR; TCRdb keeps only in-frame clonotypes and omits some of them. Clonal size and the V and J genes are those of that table, whereas D and trimming came from the DNA. This sample has roughly 300,000 clones, with about nine tenths found just once. The clonotype comes from a woman between 18 and 29 years old who had recovered from COVID-19. The sequenced sample was PBMCs or T cells enriched from blood (not recorded which). The chain is built from TRBV6-5 and TRBJ1-2; no clear D gene. The CDR3 protein is CATPQRPWGYTF. The CDR3 DNA reads TGTGCCACCCCCCAGAGGCCCTGGGGCTACACCTTC.